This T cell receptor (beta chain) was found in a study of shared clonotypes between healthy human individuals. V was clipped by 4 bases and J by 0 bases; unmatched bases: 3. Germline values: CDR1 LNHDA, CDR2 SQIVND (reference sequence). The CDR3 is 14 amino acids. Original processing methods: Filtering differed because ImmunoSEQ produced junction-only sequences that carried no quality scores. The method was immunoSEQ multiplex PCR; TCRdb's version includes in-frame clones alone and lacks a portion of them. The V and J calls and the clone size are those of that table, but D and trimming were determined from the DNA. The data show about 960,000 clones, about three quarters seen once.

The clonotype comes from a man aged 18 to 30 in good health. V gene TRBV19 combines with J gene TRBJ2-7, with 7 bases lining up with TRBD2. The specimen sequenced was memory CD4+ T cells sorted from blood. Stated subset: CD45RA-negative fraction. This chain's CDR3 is CASSTLAASYEQYF. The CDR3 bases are TGTGCCAGTAGTACCCTAGCGGCCTCCTACGAGCAGTACTTC.